The present T cell receptor beta chain was sequenced within a study of technical replicates of blood from a few donors. Generated by immunoSEQ multiplex PCR, the TCRdb table keeps only in-frame clones and is missing some. The table has more than 90,000 clones, approximately 94% seen once. This CDR3 has 14 residues. V lost 7 bases and J 4 bases, leaving 13 bases between the germline ends. Germline V gene lookup returns CDR1 LGHNA and CDR2 YNFKEQ. The source material was T cells isolated from PBMCs. The sequence was obtained from a human donor in good health. The V and J genes are TRBV4-2 and TRBJ1-4, with no clear D. The CDR3 nucleotides read TGTGCCAGCAATTCTCCACGGGGTAATGAAAAACTGTTTTTT. Translated: CASNSPRGNEKLFF.